Listed below are T cell receptor beta chains from one sample, sequenced in a study of PD-L1 blockade in urothelial cancer. TCRdb's table, derived via immunoSEQ multiplex PCR, lists solely in-frame clones and lacks some. This table holds about 44,000 clones, approximately 78% found once. This material consisted of PBMCs, taken around atezolizumab (anti-PD-L1) treatment. The source of these receptors is a man aged 70-80 years with urothelial cancer. The CDR3 runs from the conserved cysteine through the conserved F or W.

v_call	j_call	cdr3_aa
TRBV14	TRBJ1-1	CASSQALGRGRTMNTEAFF
TRBV7-2	TRBJ2-7	CASSLAGGAVYEQYF
TRBV9	TRBJ1-1	CASSVLGGSEAFF
TRBV6-6	TRBJ2-1	CASTLDSSSYNEQFF
TRBV7-2	TRBJ1-2	CASNIDRGDYGYTF
TRBV14	TRBJ1-5	CASSQAGQPNQPQHF
TRBV28	TRBJ2-5	CASFEAGAIQETQYF
TRBV10-3	TRBJ1-5	CAIGGLGNQPQHF
TRBV9	TRBJ1-2	CASSLFSGGDGYTF
TRBV30	TRBJ1-2	CARGEGTANYGYTF